This T cell receptor (beta chain) was identified during a study of circulating CD8 cells and anti-PD-1 response in melanoma (dated by TCRdb to 2020 to 2021). The study in broad terms: Patients received nivolumab intravenously at 3 mg/kg every 2 weeks. Of the approximately 13 patients in the melanoma cohort, seven received anti-PD-1 as first-line therapy and six had prior targeted therapy or immunotherapy. Patients with complete or partial responses were counted as responders, while patients with stable or progressive disease (RECIST v1.1) were counted as non-responders. The TCR repertoire analysis included roughly 11 melanoma patients, of whom 7 were non-responders and 4 were responders. On on-treatment samples, PD-1 was detected using a biotinylated anti-human IgG4 antibody. Overall study results and their limits: The published TCR repertoire comparisons used only baseline and M1 samples from a small cohort with few responders. The authors pointed out that the cohort included both treatment-naive and previously treated patients, and that this mix could influence the results. Because material was limited, most experiments were generally run without replicates. The DNEG repertoire had the highest diversity, the PD-1 and DPOS repertoires had similar and higher clonality, and the TIGIT repertoires had the lowest diversity. Repertoires were mostly private between subsets, with fewer than 7% of TRB clonotypes shared at M1, and the greatest sharing occurred between DPOS and TIGIT. Since no tumor material could be accessed, the researchers instead assessed tumor reactivity using peptide assays on expanded sorted subsets.

Sequencing instrument: NextSeq 500. The QIAseq Immune Repertoire RNA Library Kit, Human TCR Panel, was used to prepare TCR libraries from around 15 ng of total RNA. The TCR libraries were sequenced on an Illumina NextSeq using a Mid Output V2 kit and asymmetric 261x41 paired-end reads. Each TCR library was diluted to 4 nM, pooled, denatured and loaded at approximately 0.99 pM. In the paper's pipeline: TCR FASTQ files were processed in the QIAGEN GeneGlobe Data Analysis Center, and downstream analysis was performed in R 3.5.2. Clonality was calculated as one minus the Shannon entropy normalized by the log of the number of unique productive sequences. For each subset, Fisher exact tests at 5% FDR were used to find TRA or TRB clonotypes whose abundance differed between baseline and M1. Differentially abundant clonotypes were categorized as emerging, expanding, contracting or non-expanding/contracting. Repertoire overlap between patients was measured with Morisita's overlap index. TCRdb reworked the public reads: Q25 trimming with fastp, MiXCR clone assembly, productive beta chains retained. When rows share a CDR3 protein, they turn into one entry using the most common DNA and genes. The V and J calls, along with clone size, are taken from TCRdb and not from the paper's own processing. In this sample the table shows approximately 900 distinct CDR3 sequences, more than 9% of which occur a single time. The ten largest clones represent 50% to 65% of the sample.

Using a BD FACSAria II cell sorter, four subsets defined by PD-1 and/or TIGIT were sorted from live CD3+CD8+TCRalphabeta+ cells. Circulating CD8 T cells were sorted into four subsets by PD-1 and TIGIT expression to characterize their relevance to anti-PD-1 therapy response. For every sorted CD8 T-cell subset, sequencing covered both the TCR alpha and the TCR beta chains. Peripheral blood was drawn before the first anti-PD-1 injection and after two and four injections. PBMCs were isolated immediately by Ficoll gradient centrifugation. Until use, PBMCs were stored frozen in liquid nitrogen in RPMI containing roughly 20% FCS and about 10% DMSO. After thawing, PBMCs were stained with a viability dye plus antibodies against CD3, CD8alpha, TCRalphabeta, PD-1 and TIGIT. The RNeasy Kit was used to extract total RNA, and all samples had a RIN greater than 7. This clonotype is classified as medium-sized (0.01 to 0.1%). Its antigen is not yet known. The sample holds no much larger clone one base away, and base qualities are not on file.

The sequences come from CD8+ T cells from PBMCs, collected at baseline or after one month of anti-PD-1 therapy (not recorded which). This clonotype was sampled from a human donor with melanoma.

The nucleotide sequence reads as follows: TGTGCCAGCAGTGACCGACAGGTCTCCTACGAGCAGTACTTC. This encodes CASSDRQVSYEQYF. The chain is encoded by TRBV27 joined to TRBJ2-7; 6 matching bases give a weak D call of TRBD1. The germline V gene (reference sequence) sets CDR1 to MNHEY and CDR2 to SMNVEV. From its cysteine to its phenylalanine, the CDR3 spans 14 amino acids. Just CDR3 DNA is preserved here, 42 bases in frame from base 1. V sheds 5 bases and J sheds 0 bases, leaving 11 bases between their ends.